Shown below are 14 T cell receptor beta chains from a single sample sequenced in a study of control samples from healthy donors and cancer patients. Only in-frame clones appear in the TCRdb table, and some are missing; sequencing was by immunoSEQ multiplex PCR. The table shows 65,000 to 100,000 clones, with roughly 89% occurring only once. What was sequenced was blood. The receptors were gathered from a man between 50 and 59 years old in good health.

The V call is TRBV7-2, the J call TRBJ2-1, with D tentatively TRBD2 (6 bases). Per the germline V gene, CDR1 is SGHTA and CDR2 is FQGNSA. V was cut by 3 bases and J by 7 bases, with 16 bases left in between. CDR3 length: 15 amino acids. The CDR3 here is CASSLGGDPLNEQFF. CDR3 nucleotide sequence: TGTGCCAGCAGCTTGGGCGGGGACCCACTGAATGAGCAGTTCTTC.

This chain's CDR3 is CASSARAGAGDGTQYF. The CDR3 nucleotides read TGTGCCAGCAGTGCTAGGGCCGGGGCCGGGGACGGGACCCAGTACTTC. The V gene is TRBV6-6, the J gene TRBJ2-5; D is perhaps TRBD1 or TRBD2 (5 bases each). The germline CDR1 and CDR2 sequences are MNHNY and SVGAGI (reference sequence). The CDR3 is made up of 16 amino acids. V lost 5 bases and J 7 bases, leaving 23 bases between the germline ends.

The chain recombines TRBV5-1 with TRBJ2-5, with 8 positions matching TRBD1. Trimming at V came to 2 bases and at J to 4 bases, leaving 7 bases not matched to a gene. The germline V gene has CDR1 SGHRS and CDR2 YFSETQ. The CDR3 spans 15 residues. The CDR3 nucleotides are TGCGCCAGCAGCTTCTCAACAGGGGGAGGAGAGACCCAGTACTTC. Its translation is CASSFSTGGGETQYF.

J is TRBJ2-7 and V is TRBV5-6; D gene ambiguous. Germline CDR1 SGHDT, CDR2 YYEEEE. The CDR3 length is 15 residues. V lost 1 base to trimming and J lost 0 bases, with 11 bases between them. The CDR3 bases are TGTGCCAGCAGCTTGCTAACAGTCCTCTCCTACGAGCAGTACTTC. Amino acids: CASSLLTVLSYEQYF. Complete variable domain (other parts from reference TRBV5-6 and TRBJ2-7): DAGVTQSPTHLIKTRGQQVTLRCSPKSGHDTVSWYQQALGQGPQFIFQYYEEEERQRGNFPDRFSGHQFPNYSSELNVNALLLGDSALYLCASSLLTVLSYEQYFGPGTRLTVT.

This clone turned up a few times. The chain carries TRBV3-1 (or the pseudogene TRBV3-2) and TRBJ2-1, with D possibly being TRBD2 (7 bases). Between the trimmed V and J ends, which lost 0 bases and 12 bases, there was a span of 12 bases. Germline-derived CDR1 and CDR2 are LGHDT and YNNKEL (reference sequence). CDR3 length: 13 amino acids. The DNA of the CDR3 is TGTGCCAGCAGCCAAGACTACGCGGGGGCGCAGTTCTTC. Translating gives CASSQDYAGAQFF.

V is TRBV7-2 and J is TRBJ2-3, with D perhaps matching TRBD1 (7 bases). This CDR3 region has 20 residues. Trimming pared 0 bases from V and 4 bases from J, leaving 26 bases between. CDR1 and CDR2 from the germline V gene are SGHTA and FQGNSA. Here the CDR3 DNA reads TGTGCCAGCAGCTTAGCTGGAGGACTATGGGGGACAGTTCATTCAGATACGCAGTATTTT. Translated, it gives CASSLAGGLWGTVHSDTQYF.

This clone was seen more than once but under ten times. The J gene is TRBJ2-2, the V gene TRBV2; TRBD2 matches at 9 bases. Germline V gene data show CDR1 as SNHLY and CDR2 as FYNNEI. The CDR3 has 14 residues. With 5 bases clipped from V and 6 bases from J, the junction kept 4 bases outside the gene matches. DNA of the CDR3: TGTGCCAGCAGTCGGCGGGGGGGAGCCGGGGAGCTGTTTTTT. Translating gives CASSRRGGAGELFF.

This clone was recorded a few times. The chain uses TRBV9 and TRBJ2-2; TRBD2 matches at 7 bases. Looked up from germline, CDR1 is SGDLS and CDR2 is YYNGEE. The CDR3 loop spans 14 amino acids. Trimming removed 3 bases from V and 8 bases from J; junction bases left unmatched: 7. The CDR3 here is CASSARGGTGELFF. The CDR3 DNA reads TGTGCCAGCAGCGCAAGGGGAGGGACGGGGGAGCTGTTTTTT.

The chain joins TRBV2 to TRBJ1-2; D is unclear. V lost 8 bases and J lost 7, with 11 bases in between. From germline, CDR1 is SNHLY and CDR2 FYNNEI. The CDR3 consists of 11 residues. DNA for the CDR3: TGTGCCAGCCGAGACTTCGGTGGCTACACCTTC. Translating it yields CASRDFGGYTF. Full variable domain (rest looked up from reference TRBV2 and TRBJ1-2): EPEVTQTPSHQVTQMGQEVILRCVPISNHLYFYWYRQILGQKVEFLVSFYNNEISEKSEIFDDQFSVERPDGSNFTLKIRSTKLEDSAMYFCASRDFGGYTFGSGTRLTVV.

The chain uses TRBV7-2 and TRBJ2-1, with unresolved D. The CDR3 has 13 residues. Per the germline V gene, CDR1 is SGHTA and CDR2 is FQGNSA. Trimming cost V 5 bases and J 8 bases, with 13 bases left between them. In DNA, the CDR3 is TGTGCCAGCAGCGGGCTCTTTGGGGATGAGCAGTTCTTC. It encodes CASSGLFGDEQFF.

This chain joins TRBV5-1 and TRBJ2-2, with D tentatively TRBD1 or TRBD2 (6 bases each). The germline V gene encodes CDR1 SGHRS and CDR2 YFSETQ. Between the trimmed V and J ends, which lost 0 bases and 5 bases, there was a span of 11 bases. CDR3 length equals 15 residues. The CDR3: CASSLAGAETGELFF. CDR3 coding DNA: TGCGCCAGCAGCTTGGCGGGGGCCGAGACCGGGGAGCTGTTTTTT.

This chain connects TRBV19 to TRBJ1-4, with 7 bases aligning to TRBD1. Germline lookup yields CDR1 LNHDA and CDR2 SQIVND (reference sequence). The trim removed 10 bases at V and 7 bases at J, leaving 6 bases unmatched. This CDR3 is 12 amino acids long. CDR3 bases: TGTGCCACAAGGGGGCTAGGTGAAAAACTGTTTTTT. As protein: CATRGLGEKLFF.

This rearrangement joins TRBV6-5 to TRBJ1-5; D call uncertain. The V end lost 2 bases, the J end lost 2 bases, and 10 bases lay between the germline ends. This CDR3 is 15 amino acids long. Per germline, CDR1 MNHEY and CDR2 SVGAGI. The CDR3 loop is CASSYGPRGNQPQHF. The CDR3 region has the DNA TGTGCCAGCAGTTACGGACCCCGGGGCAATCAGCCCCAGCATTTT.

The chain has TRBV6-1 and TRBJ1-5, with a possible D match to TRBD1 (5 bases). The CDR3 is made up of 15 amino acids. Germline CDR1 reads MNHNS; CDR2 reads SASEGT. V lost 2 bases and J 2 bases, leaving 10 bases between the germline ends. For the CDR3, the DNA is TGTGCCAGCAGTGAACAGGGAAACGGCAATCAGCCCCAGCATTTT. Encoded protein: CASSEQGNGNQPQHF.